These T cell receptor beta chains were read from a single sample in a study of blood T cell repertoires in COVID-19. Measured with immunoSEQ multiplex PCR; TCRdb has only the in-frame clones, and not every one. The sample lists a few hundred thousand clones, more than 65% occurring once. Material for sequencing was peripheral blood. The receptors here all came from a woman between 25 and 40 years old who had recovered from COVID-19. CDR3s include the opening cysteine and the closing phenylalanine or tryptophan. The D gene is left open where the match is weak. Expanded clones are given a class, and other clones once, few, many or no size at all.

TRBD1 | TRBJ1-2 | - | TRBV5-6 | TGTGCCAGCAGCTTGGGGACAGGGGTCTATGGCTACACCTTC | CASSLGTGVYGYTF
- | TRBJ2-3 | - | TRBV2 | TGTGCCAGGGCCCTTAGATCGGAGGGTACGCAGTATTTT | CARALRSEGTQYF
TRBD1 | TRBJ1-6 | - | TRBV4-1 | TGCGCCAGCAGCCAAGAGGGACAGCCTCTTTCACCCCTCCACTTT | CASSQEGQPLSPLHF
TRBD1 | TRBJ1-2 | - | TRBV28 | TGTGCCAGCAGGTCGACAGGGCGATATGGCTACACCTTC | CASRSTGRYGYTF
TRBD1 | TRBJ1-2 | - | TRBV7-8 | TGTGCCAGCAGCCAGACTGGACAGGGGCACTATGGCTACACCTTC | CASSQTGQGHYGYTF
- | TRBJ2-7 | - | TRBV30 | TGTGCCTGGGACGGGAGCTCCTACGAGCAGTACTTC | CAWDGSSYEQYF
TRBD1 | TRBJ1-1 | - | TRBV6-1 | TGTGCCAGCAGTGAACACAGGGGGCAGGGAGCTTTCTTT | CASSEHRGQGAFF
TRBD1 | TRBJ1-4 | - | TRBV10-3 | TGTGCCATCAGTGGCGCCGGGACAGGGAGGACTAATGAAAAACTGTTTTTT | CAISGAGTGRTNEKLFF
TRBD1 | TRBJ1-4 | - | TRBV5-1 | TGCGCCAGCAGCTTACCGGGACAGGGTTGGGAAAAACTGTTTTTT | CASSLPGQGWEKLFF
TRBD1 | TRBJ2-7 | - | TRBV28 | TGTGCCAGCGATAGGGGTTGGGACAGGGGCCACGAGCAGTACTTC | CASDRGWDRGHEQYF
- | TRBJ1-1 | - | TRBV6-5 | TGTGCCAGCAGTTACTACAGGGAGGGTACTGAAGCTTTCTTT | CASSYYREGTEAFF
TRBD1 | TRBJ2-4 | - | TRBV6-6 | TGTGCCAGCAGTGGGGGACAGGGAAAGAGCATTCAGTACTTC | CASSGGQGKSIQYF
- | TRBJ2-3 | - | TRBV12-3/TRBV12-4 | TGTGCCAGCAGTTTCCTTCGGGATACGCAGTATTTT | CASSFLRDTQYF
TRBD2 | TRBJ2-3 | - | TRBV18 | TGTGCCAGCTCACCACGACTAGCGGGAAGGGATACGCAGTATTTT | CASSPRLAGRDTQYF
- | TRBJ1-5 | few | TRBV7-9 | TGTGCCAGCAGCTTAAAAAAGGAAGGAGGCAATCAGCCCCAGCATTTT | CASSLKKEGGNQPQHF
TRBD1 | TRBJ1-4 | - | TRBV19 | TGTGCCAGTAGGAAGACAGGGGCGGATGAAAAACTGTTTTTT | CASRKTGADEKLFF
- | TRBJ1-2 | - | TRBV18 | TGTGCCAGCTCACTTTACTACAGGGCCGCCCCTATTAACTATGGCTACACCTTC | CASSLYYRAAPINYGYTF
TRBD1 | TRBJ2-7 | - | TRBV11-3 | TGTGCCAGCAGCTCGCTGGGGACAGGGGGCGGCGAGCAGTACTTC | CASSSLGTGGGEQYF
TRBD1 | TRBJ2-5 | - | TRBV7-9 | TGTGCCAGCAGCCTATGGGACAGGGGGCAAGAGACCCAGTACTTC | CASSLWDRGQETQYF
- | TRBJ1-2 | - | TRBV12-3/TRBV12-4 | TGTGCCAGCAGTTTCGGGGGGAATGGCTACACCTTC | CASSFGGNGYTF
- | TRBJ2-3 | - | TRBV5-1 | TGCGCCAGCAGCTTGGCGGGAGCCCCAGATACGCAGTATTTT | CASSLAGAPDTQYF
- | TRBJ2-7 | - | TRBV12-3/TRBV12-4 | TGTGCCAGCACCTGGGGAGTCTACGAGCAGTACTTC | CASTWGVYEQYF
- | TRBJ2-3 | - | TRBV2 | TGTGCCAGCATCTGGGGGGAGGTCACAGATACGCAGTATTTT | CASIWGEVTDTQYF
- | TRBJ2-5 | - | TRBV9 | TGTGCCAGCAGCGTAGCCGGGTACCAAGAGACCCAGTACTTC | CASSVAGYQETQYF
- | TRBJ2-7 | - | TRBV20-1 | TGCAGTGCTAGAGCCCAGGACGAGCAGTACTTC | CSARAQDEQYF
- | TRBJ2-2 | - | TRBV24-1 | TGTGCCACCAGTGTCTCTCCGAACACCGGGGAGCTGTTTTTT | CATSVSPNTGELFF
- | TRBJ1-5 | few | TRBV7-8 | TGTGCCAGCAGCTTAGGCAGGGCGGGCAATCAGCCCCAGCATTTT | CASSLGRAGNQPQHF
TRBD1 | TRBJ1-1 | - | TRBV5-1 | TGCGCCAGCAGCGGACCGACAGGGGGCGCAGCTTTCTTT | CASSGPTGGAAFF